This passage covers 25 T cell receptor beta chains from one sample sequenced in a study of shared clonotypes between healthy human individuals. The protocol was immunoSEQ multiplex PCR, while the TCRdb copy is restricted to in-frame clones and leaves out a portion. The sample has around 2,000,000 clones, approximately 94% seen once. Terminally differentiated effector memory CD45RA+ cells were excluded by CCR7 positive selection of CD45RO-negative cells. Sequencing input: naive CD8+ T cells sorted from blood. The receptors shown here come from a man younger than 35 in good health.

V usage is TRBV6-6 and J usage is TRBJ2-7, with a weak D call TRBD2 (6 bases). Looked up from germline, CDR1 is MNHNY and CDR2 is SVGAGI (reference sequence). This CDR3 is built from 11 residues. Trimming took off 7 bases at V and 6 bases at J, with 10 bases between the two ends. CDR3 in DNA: TGTGCCAGCACGCTCGGGGGCGAGCAGTACTTC. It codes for CASTLGGEQYF.

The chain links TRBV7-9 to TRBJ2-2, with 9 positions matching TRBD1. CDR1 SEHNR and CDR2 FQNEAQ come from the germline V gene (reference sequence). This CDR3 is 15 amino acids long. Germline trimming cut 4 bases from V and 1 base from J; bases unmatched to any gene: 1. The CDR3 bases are TGTGCCAGCAGCTCGGACAGGGGGAACACCGGGGAGCTGTTTTTT. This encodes CASSSDRGNTGELFF. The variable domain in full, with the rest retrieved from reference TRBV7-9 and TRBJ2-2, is DTGVSQNPRHKITKRGQNVTFRCDPISEHNRLYWYRQTLGQGPEFLTYFQNEAQLEKSRLLSDRFSAERPKGSFSTLEIQRTEQGDSAMYLCASSSDRGNTGELFFGEGSRLTVL.

The CDR3 protein is CASSAPLAEQETQYF. The CDR3 DNA is TGTGCCAGCAGCGCCCCGCTGGCGGAGCAAGAGACCCAGTACTTC. This rearrangement joins TRBV9 to TRBJ2-5; D is uncertain. The length of the CDR3 is 15 residues. V shed 3 bases and J shed 2 bases, with 14 bases lying between them. The germline gives CDR1 SGDLS, CDR2 YYNGEE.

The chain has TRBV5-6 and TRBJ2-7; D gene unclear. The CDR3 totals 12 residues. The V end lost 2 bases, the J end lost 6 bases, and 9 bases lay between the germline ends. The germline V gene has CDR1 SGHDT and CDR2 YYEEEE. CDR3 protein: CASSLGVSEQYF. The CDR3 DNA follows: TGTGCCAGCAGCTTAGGTGTCTCCGAGCAGTACTTC.

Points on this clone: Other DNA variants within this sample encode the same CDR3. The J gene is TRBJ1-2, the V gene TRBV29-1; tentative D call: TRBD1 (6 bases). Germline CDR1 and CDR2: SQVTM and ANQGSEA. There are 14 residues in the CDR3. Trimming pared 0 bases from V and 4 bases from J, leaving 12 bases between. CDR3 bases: TGCAGCGTTGAAGATCGGGGGCCAGGCTATGGCTACACCTTC. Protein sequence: CSVEDRGPGYGYTF. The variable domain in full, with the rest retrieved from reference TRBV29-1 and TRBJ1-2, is SAVISQKPSRDICQRGTSLTIQCQVDSQVTMMFWYRQQPGQSLTLIATANQGSEATYESGFVIDKFPISRPNLTFSTLTVSNMSPEDSSIYLCSVEDRGPGYGYTFGSGTRLTVV.

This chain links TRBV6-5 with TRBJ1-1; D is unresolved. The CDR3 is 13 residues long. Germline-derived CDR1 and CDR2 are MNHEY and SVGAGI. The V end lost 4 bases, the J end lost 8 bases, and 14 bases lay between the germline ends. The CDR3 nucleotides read TGTGCCAGCAGTTCTCCGGGATTCTTAGAAGCTTTCTTT. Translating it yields CASSSPGFLEAFF.

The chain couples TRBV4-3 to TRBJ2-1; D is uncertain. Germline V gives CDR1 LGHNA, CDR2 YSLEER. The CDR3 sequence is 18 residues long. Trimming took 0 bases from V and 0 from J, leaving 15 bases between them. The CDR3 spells CASSQEGIGTYSYNEQFF. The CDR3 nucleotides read TGCGCCAGCAGCCAAGAAGGGATAGGCACCTACTCCTACAATGAGCAGTTCTTC.

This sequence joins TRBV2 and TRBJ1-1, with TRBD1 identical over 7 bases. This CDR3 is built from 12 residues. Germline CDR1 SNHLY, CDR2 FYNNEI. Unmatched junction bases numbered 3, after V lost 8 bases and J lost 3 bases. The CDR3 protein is CASGDRDTEAFF. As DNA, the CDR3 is TGTGCCAGCGGGGACAGAGACACTGAAGCTTTCTTT.

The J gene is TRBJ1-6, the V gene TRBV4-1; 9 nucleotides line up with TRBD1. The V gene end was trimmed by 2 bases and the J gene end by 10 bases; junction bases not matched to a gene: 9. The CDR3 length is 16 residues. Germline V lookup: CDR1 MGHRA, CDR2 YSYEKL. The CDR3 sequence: CASSQTTQGAASPLHF. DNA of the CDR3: TGCGCCAGCAGCCAAACCACACAGGGGGCCGCCTCACCCCTCCACTTT.

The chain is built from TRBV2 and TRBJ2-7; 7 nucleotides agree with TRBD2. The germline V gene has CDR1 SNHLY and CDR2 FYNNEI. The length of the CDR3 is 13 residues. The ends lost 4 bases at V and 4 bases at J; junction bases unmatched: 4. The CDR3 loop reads CASSGIAGYEQYF. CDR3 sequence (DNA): TGTGCCAGCAGTGGAATAGCGGGTTACGAGCAGTACTTC.

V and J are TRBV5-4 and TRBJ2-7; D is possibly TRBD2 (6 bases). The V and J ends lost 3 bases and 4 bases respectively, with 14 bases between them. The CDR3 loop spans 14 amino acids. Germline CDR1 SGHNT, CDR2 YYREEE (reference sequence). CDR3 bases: TGTGCCAGCAGCTCTAACCCTGCGGGGTACGAGCAGTACTTC. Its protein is CASSSNPAGYEQYF.

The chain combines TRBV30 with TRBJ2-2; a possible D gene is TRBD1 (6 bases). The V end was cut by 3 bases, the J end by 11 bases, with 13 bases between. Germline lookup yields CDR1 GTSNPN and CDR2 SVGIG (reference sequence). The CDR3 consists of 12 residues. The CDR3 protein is CAWSYEGVELFF. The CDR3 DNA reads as TGTGCCTGGAGCTATGAGGGGGTAGAGCTGTTTTTT.

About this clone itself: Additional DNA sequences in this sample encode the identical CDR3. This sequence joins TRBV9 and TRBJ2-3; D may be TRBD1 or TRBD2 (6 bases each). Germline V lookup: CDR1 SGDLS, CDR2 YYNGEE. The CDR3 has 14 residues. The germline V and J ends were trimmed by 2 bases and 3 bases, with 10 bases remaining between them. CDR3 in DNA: TGTGCCAGCAGCGTCGGGGGCGATACAGATACGCAGTATTTT. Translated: CASSVGGDTDTQYF. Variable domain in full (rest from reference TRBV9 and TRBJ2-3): DSGVTQTPKHLITATGQRVTLRCSPRSGDLSVYWYQQSLDQGLQFLIQYYNGEERAKGNILERFSAQQFPDLHSELNLSSLELGDSALYFCASSVGGDTDTQYFGPGTRLTVL.

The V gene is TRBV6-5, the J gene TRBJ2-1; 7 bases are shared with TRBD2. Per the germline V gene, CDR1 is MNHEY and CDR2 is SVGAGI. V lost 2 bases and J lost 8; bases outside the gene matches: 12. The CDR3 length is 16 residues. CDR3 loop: CASSYLGGSGPDEQFF. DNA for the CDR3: TGTGCCAGCAGTTACCTCGGCGGGAGTGGTCCCGATGAGCAGTTCTTC.

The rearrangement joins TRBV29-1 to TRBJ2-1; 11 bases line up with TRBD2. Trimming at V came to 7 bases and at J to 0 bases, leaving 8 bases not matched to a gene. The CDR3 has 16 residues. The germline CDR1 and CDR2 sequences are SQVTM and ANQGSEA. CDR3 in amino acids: CSALAGGKSSYNEQFF. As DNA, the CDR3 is TGCAGCGCCTTAGCGGGGGGGAAAAGCTCCTACAATGAGCAGTTCTTC.

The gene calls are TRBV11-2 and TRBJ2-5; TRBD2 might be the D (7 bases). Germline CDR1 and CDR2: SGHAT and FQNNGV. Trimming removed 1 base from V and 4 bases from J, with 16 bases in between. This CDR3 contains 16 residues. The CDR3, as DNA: TGTGCCAGCAGCTTAGCCGGGGGGCTAGTTATAGAGACCCAGTACTTC. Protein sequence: CASSLAGGLVIETQYF. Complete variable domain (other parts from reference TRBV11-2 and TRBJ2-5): EAGVAQSPRYKIIEKRQSVAFWCNPISGHATLYWYQQILGQGPKLLIQFQNNGVVDDSQLPKDRFSAERLKGVDSTLKIQPAKLEDSAVYLCASSLAGGLVIETQYFGPGTRLLVL.

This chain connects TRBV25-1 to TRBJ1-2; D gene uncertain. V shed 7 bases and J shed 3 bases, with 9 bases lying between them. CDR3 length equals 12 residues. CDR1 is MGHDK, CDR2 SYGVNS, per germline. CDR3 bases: TGTGCCAGCAAAGATAGGGACTATGGCTACACCTTC. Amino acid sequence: CASKDRDYGYTF.

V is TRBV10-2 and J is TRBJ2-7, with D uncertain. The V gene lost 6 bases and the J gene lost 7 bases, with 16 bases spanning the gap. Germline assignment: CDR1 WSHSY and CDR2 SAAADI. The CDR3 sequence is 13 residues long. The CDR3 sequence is CASSLKGIWEQYF. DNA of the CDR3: TGCGCCAGCAGCTTAAAAGGGATATGGGAGCAGTACTTC.

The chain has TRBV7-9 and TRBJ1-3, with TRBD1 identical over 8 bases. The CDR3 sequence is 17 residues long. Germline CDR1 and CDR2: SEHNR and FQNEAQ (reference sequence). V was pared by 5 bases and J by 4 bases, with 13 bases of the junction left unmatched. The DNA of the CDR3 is TGTGCCAGCAGCGGACGCCCGACAGGGGTAGAGGGAAACACCATATATTTT. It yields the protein CASSGRPTGVEGNTIYF.

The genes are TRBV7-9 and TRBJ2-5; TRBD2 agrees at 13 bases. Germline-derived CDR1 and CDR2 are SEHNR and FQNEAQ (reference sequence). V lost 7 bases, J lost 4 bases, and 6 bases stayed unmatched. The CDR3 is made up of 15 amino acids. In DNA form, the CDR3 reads TGTGCCAGCAAACCACTAGCGGGGGGGCGAGAGACCCAGTACTTC. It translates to CASKPLAGGRETQYF.

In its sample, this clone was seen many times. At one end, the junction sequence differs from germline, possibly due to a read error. The CDR3 loop reads CSIGTAGTTLF. CDR3 bases: TGCAGCATAGGGACAGCCGGGACTACTCTCTTC. The chain couples TRBV29-1 to TRBJ2-7; D possibly uses TRBD1 or TRBD2 (7 bases each). The CDR3 has 11 amino acids. The germline gives CDR1 SQVTM, CDR2 ANQGSEA.

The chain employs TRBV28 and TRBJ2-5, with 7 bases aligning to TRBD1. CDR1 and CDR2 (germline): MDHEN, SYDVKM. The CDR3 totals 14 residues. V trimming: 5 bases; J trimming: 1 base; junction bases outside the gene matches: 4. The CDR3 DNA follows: TGTGCCAGCAGTCTGAGGGACAGCCAAGAGACCCAGTACTTC. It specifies CASSLRDSQETQYF.

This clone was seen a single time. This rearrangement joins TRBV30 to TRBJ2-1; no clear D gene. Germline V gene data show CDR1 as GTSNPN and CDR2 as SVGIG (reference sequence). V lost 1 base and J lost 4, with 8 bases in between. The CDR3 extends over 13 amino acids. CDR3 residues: CAWSEDSYNEQFF. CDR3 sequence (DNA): TGTGCCTGGAGTGAAGACTCTTACAATGAGCAGTTCTTC.

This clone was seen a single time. The CDR3 DNA sequence: TGTGCCACCAGCATGGGATGGAACGAGCAGTACTTC. Its protein is CATSMGWNEQYF. J is TRBJ2-7 and V is TRBV15; D is unclear. Trimming shortened V by 4 bases and J by 5 bases, and 9 bases separated the two germline ends. This CDR3 is built from 12 residues. Looked up from germline, CDR1 is LNHNV and CDR2 is YYDKDF (reference sequence).

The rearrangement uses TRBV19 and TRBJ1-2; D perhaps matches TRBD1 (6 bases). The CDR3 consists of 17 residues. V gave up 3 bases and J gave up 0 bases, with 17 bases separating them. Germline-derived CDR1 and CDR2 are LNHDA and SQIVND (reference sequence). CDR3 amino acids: CASSIQEGGPANYGYTF. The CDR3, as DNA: TGTGCCAGTAGTATTCAGGAAGGGGGACCGGCTAACTATGGCTACACCTTC. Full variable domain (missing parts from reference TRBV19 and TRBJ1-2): DGGITQSPKYLFRKEGQNVTLSCEQNLNHDAMYWYRQDPGQGLRLIYYSQIVNDFQKGDIAEGYSVSREKKESFPLTVTSAQKNPTAFYLCASSIQEGGPANYGYTFGSGTRLTVV.